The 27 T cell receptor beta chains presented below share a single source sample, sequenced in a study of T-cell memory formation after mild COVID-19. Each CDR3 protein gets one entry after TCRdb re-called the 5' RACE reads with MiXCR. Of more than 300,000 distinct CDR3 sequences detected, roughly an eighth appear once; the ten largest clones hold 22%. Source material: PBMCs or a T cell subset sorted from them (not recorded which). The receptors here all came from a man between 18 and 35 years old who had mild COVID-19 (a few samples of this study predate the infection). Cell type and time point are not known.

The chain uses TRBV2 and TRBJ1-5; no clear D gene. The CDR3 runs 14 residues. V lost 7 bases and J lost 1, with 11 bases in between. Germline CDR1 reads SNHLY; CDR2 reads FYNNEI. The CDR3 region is CASKFPGSNQPQHF. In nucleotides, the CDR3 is TGTGCCAGCAAATTTCCGGGGAGCAATCAGCCCCAGCATTTT.

The CDR3 sequence: CASSPSTGRDYGYTF. The CDR3 coding sequence is TGTGCCAGCTCACCAAGCACTGGTAGGGACTATGGCTACACCTTC. This chain connects TRBV18 to TRBJ1-2, with D unclear. Deletions cut 2 bases from V and 3 bases from J, with 13 bases between. Germline loops: CDR1 KGHSH, CDR2 LQKENI. This CDR3 has 15 residues.

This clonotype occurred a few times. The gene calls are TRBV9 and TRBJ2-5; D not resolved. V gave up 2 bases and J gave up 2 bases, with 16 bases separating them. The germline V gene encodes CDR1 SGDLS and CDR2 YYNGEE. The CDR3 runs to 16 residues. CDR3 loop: CASSVDSAESQETQYF. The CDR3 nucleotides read TGTGCCAGCAGCGTTGACTCGGCTGAAAGTCAAGAGACCCAGTACTTC.

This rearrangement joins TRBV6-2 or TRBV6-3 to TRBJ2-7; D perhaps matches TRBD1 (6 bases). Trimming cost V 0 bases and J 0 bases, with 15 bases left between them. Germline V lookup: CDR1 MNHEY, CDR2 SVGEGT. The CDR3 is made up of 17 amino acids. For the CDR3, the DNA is TGTGCCAGCAGTTACTCGAGGGGCAGGGGAAGCTCCTACGAGCAGTACTTC. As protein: CASSYSRGRGSSYEQYF.

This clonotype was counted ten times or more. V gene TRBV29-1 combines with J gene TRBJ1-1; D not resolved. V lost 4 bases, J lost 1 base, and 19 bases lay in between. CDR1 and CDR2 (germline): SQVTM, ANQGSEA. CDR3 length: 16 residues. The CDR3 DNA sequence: TGCAGCGTTGCAACTTCCATTTGGTTGGGGAACACTGAAGCTTTCTTT. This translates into CSVATSIWLGNTEAFF.

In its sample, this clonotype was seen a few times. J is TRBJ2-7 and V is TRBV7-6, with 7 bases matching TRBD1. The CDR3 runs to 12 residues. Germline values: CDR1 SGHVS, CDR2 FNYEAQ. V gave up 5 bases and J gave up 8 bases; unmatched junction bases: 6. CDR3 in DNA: TGTGCCAGCAGCGTAGGACAGGCCAAGCAGTACTTC. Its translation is CASSVGQAKQYF.

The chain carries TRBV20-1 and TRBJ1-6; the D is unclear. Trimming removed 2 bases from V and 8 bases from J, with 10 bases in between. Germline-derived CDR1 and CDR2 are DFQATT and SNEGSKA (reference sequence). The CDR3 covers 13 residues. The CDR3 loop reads CSARNGFYSPLHF. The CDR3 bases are TGCAGTGCTAGAAACGGGTTTTATTCACCCCTCCACTTT.

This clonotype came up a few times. Here the CDR3 reads CASASDRYYEQYF. The CDR3 nucleotides are TGCGCCAGCGCGTCCGACAGATACTACGAGCAGTACTTC. V usage is TRBV5-1 and J usage is TRBJ2-7; D possibly corresponds to TRBD1 (5 bases). Per the germline V gene, CDR1 is SGHRS and CDR2 is YFSETQ. The CDR3 runs to 13 residues. Trimming stripped 7 bases from V and 3 bases from J, with 14 bases between.

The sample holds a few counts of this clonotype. The CDR3 sequence: CATSAHHAGKETQYF. CDR3 nucleotides: TGTGCCACCAGTGCCCACCACGCGGGAAAAGAGACCCAGTACTTC. The rearrangement uses TRBV24-1 and TRBJ2-5; tentatively, D is TRBD2 (6 bases). Between the trimmed V and J ends, which lost 5 bases and 3 bases, there was a span of 15 bases. Germline-derived CDR1 and CDR2 are KGHDR and SFDVKD. The CDR3 loop spans 15 amino acids.

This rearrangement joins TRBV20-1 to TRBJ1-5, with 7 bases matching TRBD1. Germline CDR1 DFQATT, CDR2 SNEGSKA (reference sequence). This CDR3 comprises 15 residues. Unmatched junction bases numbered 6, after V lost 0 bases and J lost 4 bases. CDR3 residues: CSARDPAGGNQPQHF. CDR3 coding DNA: TGCAGTGCTAGAGATCCGGCAGGGGGAAATCAGCCCCAGCATTTT.

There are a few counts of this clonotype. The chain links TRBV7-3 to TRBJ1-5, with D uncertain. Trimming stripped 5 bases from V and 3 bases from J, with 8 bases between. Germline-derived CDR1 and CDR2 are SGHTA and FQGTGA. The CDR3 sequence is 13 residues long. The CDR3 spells CASSRGTNQPQHF. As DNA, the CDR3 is TGTGCCAGCAGCCGGGGTACCAATCAGCCCCAGCATTTT. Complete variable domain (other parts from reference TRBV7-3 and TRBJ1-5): GAGVSQTPSNKVTEKGKYVELRCDPISGHTALYWYRQSLGQGPEFLIYFQGTGAADDSGLPNDRFFAVRPEGSVSTLKIQRTERGDSAVYLCASSRGTNQPQHFGDGTRLSIL.

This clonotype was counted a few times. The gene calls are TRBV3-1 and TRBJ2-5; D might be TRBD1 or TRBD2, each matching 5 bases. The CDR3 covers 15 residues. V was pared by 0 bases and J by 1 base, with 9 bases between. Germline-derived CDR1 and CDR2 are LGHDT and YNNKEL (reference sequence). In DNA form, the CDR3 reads TGTGCCAGCAGCCAAGATTACGGGGCCCAAGAGACCCAGTACTTC. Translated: CASSQDYGAQETQYF.

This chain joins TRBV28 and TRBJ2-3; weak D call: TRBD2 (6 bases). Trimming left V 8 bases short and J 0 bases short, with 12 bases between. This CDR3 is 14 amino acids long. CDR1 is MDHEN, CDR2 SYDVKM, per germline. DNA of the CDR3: TGTGCCAGCGGGGGACTCCTTAGCACAGATACGCAGTATTTT. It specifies CASGGLLSTDTQYF.

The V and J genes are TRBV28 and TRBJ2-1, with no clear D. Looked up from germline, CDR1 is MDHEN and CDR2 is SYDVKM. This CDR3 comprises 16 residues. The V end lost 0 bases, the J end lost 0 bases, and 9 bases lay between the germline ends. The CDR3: CASSLWGQSSYNEQFF. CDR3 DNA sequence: TGTGCCAGCAGTTTATGGGGTCAGAGCTCCTACAATGAGCAGTTCTTC.

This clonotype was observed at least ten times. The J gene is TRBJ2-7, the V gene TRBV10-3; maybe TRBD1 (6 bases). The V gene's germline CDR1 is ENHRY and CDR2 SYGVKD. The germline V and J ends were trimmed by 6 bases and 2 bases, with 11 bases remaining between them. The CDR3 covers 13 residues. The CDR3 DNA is TGTGCCATCAGCCAGGACAGAGCCTACGAGCAGTACTTC. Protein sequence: CAISQDRAYEQYF.

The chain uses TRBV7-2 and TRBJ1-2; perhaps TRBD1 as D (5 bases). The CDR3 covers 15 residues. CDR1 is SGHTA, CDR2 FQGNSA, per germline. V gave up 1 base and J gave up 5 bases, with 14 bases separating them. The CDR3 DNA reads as TGTGCCAGCAGCTTAGGAGGCAGGGCGCCATATGGCTACACCTTC. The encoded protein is CASSLGGRAPYGYTF.

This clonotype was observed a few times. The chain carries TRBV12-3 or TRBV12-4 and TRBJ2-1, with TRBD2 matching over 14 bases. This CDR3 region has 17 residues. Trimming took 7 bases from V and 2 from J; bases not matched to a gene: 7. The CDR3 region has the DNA TGTGCCAGCATCGGGACTAGCGGGAGTACGACCTACAATGAGCAGTTCTTC. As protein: CASIGTSGSTTYNEQFF.

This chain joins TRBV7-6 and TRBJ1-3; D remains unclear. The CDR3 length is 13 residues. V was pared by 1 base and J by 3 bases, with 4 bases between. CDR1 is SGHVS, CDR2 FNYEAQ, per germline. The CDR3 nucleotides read TGTGCCAGCAGCTTAGTGGTTGGAAACACCATATATTTT. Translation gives CASSLVVGNTIYF.

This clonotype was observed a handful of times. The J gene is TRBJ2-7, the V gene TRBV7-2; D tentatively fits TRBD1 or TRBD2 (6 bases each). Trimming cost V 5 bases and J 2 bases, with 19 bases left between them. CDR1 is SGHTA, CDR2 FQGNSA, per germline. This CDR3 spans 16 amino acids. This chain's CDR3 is CASSPDGGHGTYEQYF. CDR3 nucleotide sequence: TGTGCCAGCAGCCCCGACGGGGGACACGGGACCTACGAGCAGTACTTC. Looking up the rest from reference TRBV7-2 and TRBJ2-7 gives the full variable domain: GAGVSQSPSNKVTEKGKDVELRCDPISGHTALYWYRQSLGQGLEFLIYFQGNSAPDKSGLPSDRFSAERTGGSVSTLTIQRTQQEDSAVYLCASSPDGGHGTYEQYFGPGTRLTVT.

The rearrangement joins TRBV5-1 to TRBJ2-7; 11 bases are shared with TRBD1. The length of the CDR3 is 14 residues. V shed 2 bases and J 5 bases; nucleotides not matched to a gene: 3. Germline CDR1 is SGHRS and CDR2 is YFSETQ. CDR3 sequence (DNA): TGCGCCAGCAGCTTAGGACAGGGGGCAGACGAGCAGTACTTC. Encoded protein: CASSLGQGADEQYF.

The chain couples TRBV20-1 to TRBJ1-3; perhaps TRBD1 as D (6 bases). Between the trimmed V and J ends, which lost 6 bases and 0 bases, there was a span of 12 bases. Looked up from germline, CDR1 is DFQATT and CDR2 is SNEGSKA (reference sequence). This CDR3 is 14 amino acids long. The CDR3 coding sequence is TGCAGTGCCCGGACAGCCCTCTCTGGAAACACCATATATTTT. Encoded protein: CSARTALSGNTIYF.

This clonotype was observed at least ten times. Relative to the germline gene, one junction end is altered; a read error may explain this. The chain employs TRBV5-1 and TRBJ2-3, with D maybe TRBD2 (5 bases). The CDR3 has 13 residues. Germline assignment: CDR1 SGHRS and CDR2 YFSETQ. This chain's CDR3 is CASSLEGADTQYF. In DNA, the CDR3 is TGTGCCAGCAGTTTAGAGGGCGCCGATACGCAGTATTTT.

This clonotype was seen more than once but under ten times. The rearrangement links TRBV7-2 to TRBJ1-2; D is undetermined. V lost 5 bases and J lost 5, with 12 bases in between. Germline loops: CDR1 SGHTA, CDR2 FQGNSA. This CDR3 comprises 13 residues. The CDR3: CASSRRVPYGYTF. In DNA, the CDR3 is TGTGCCAGCAGCCGGAGGGTCCCATATGGCTACACCTTC.

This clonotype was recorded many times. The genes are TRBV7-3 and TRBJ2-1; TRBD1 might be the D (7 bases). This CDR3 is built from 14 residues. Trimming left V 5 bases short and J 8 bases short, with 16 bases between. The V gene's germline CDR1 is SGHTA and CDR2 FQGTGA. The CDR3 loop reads CASSPPGGNHEQFF. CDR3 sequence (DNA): TGTGCCAGCAGCCCCCCAGGGGGGAACCATGAGCAGTTCTTC.

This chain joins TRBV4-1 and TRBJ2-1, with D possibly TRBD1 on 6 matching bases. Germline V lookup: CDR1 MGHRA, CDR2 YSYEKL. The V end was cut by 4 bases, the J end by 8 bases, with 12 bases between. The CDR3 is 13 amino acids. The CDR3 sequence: CASSREQGYEQFF. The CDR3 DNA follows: TGCGCCAGCAGCCGGGAACAGGGCTATGAGCAGTTCTTC.

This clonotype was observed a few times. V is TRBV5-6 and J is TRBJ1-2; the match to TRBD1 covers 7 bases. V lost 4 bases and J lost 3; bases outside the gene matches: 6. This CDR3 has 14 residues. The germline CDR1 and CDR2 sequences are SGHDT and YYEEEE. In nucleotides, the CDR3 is TGTGCCAGCAGCGGGGGACAGAACTACTATGGCTACACCTTC. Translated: CASSGGQNYYGYTF.

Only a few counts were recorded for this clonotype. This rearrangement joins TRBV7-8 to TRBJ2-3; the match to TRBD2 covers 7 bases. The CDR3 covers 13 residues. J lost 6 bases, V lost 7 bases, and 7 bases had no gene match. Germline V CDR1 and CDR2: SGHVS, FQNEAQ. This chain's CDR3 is CASIILGGDTQYF. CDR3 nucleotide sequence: TGTGCCAGCATCATCCTCGGGGGGGATACGCAGTATTTT.